The 27 T cell receptor beta chains below all came from one sample that was sequenced in a study of T cell responses to AZD1222 COVID-19 vaccine (dated by TCRdb to about 2021). The protocol used for the library was the immunoSEQ multiplex PCR assay. TCRdb carries this immuneACCESS record with in-frame sequences only. Its versions omit some clonotypes, under half of them owing to an unresolved V gene in the studies checked, with the rest unexplained. The sample yields roughly 100,000 clones; 75% to 90% were counted once. The ten largest clones add up to 20% of the sample. The time point tag for this specimen amounts to: baseline before first vaccination. Sequenced material: peripheral blood, taken on day 0 of AZD1222 vaccination. Receptors were obtained from an adult in good health.

J is TRBJ2-7 and V is TRBV7-6; D possibly uses TRBD1 or TRBD2 (5 bases each). This CDR3 comprises 16 residues. The ends were cut back, 6 bases at V and 0 bases at J, with 18 bases in the middle. In germline, CDR1 is SGHVS, CDR2 FNYEAQ. CDR3 protein: CASSPTGTAISYEQYF. In DNA form, the CDR3 reads TGTGCCAGCAGTCCCACGGGGACCGCTATCTCCTACGAGCAGTACTTC.

The chain links TRBV25-1 to TRBJ2-7; D unresolved. Germline V gene lookup returns CDR1 MGHDK and CDR2 SYGVNS. The CDR3 consists of 12 residues. V lost 4 bases, J lost 2 bases, and 6 bases lay in between. The CDR3 coding sequence is TGTGCCAGCAGTGGCACTACCTACGAGCAGTACTTC. Translated: CASSGTTYEQYF.

The chain uses TRBV5-4 and TRBJ1-6; TRBD1 aligns across 7 bases. V dropped 4 bases and J dropped 1; count of bases not matched to a gene: 5. The germline V gene has CDR1 SGHNT and CDR2 YYREEE (reference sequence). The CDR3 spans 16 residues. The CDR3: CASSPARGSYNSPLHF. CDR3 sequence (DNA): TGTGCCAGCAGCCCGGCCAGGGGGTCCTATAATTCACCCCTCCACTTT.

This chain connects TRBV9 to TRBJ2-5, with D maybe TRBD2 (6 bases). V lost 0 bases, J lost 5 bases, and 14 bases lay in between. This CDR3 region has 15 residues. The germline CDR1 and CDR2 sequences are SGDLS and YYNGEE. CDR3 loop: CASSVEAPGDETQYF. The CDR3 bases are TGTGCCAGCAGCGTAGAAGCCCCGGGGGACGAGACCCAGTACTTC.

The rearrangement joins TRBV4-2 to TRBJ1-2, with 8 positions matching TRBD1. The germline CDR1 and CDR2 sequences are LGHNA and YNFKEQ. The CDR3 length is 17 residues. With 1 base clipped from V and 8 bases from J, the junction kept 15 bases outside the gene matches. CDR3 loop: CASSQGSGDRTYGGYTF. In DNA form, the CDR3 reads TGTGCCAGCAGCCAAGGTAGCGGGGACAGGACCTATGGCGGCTACACCTTC.

The chain carries TRBV29-1 and TRBJ1-6, with 7 bases fitting TRBD1. CDR3 size: 15 residues. Germline CDR1 is SQVTM and CDR2 is ANQGSEA. V lost 3 bases, J lost 5 bases, and 7 bases stayed unmatched. The CDR3 sequence: CSVDPQGENNSPLHF. Written as DNA, the CDR3 is TGCAGCGTTGATCCCCAGGGGGAAAATAATTCACCCCTCCACTTT. The full variable domain, its missing parts supplied by reference TRBV29-1 and TRBJ1-6, is SAVISQKPSRDICQRGTSLTIQCQVDSQVTMMFWYRQQPGQSLTLIATANQGSEATYESGFVIDKFPISRPNLTFSTLTVSNMSPEDSSIYLCSVDPQGENNSPLHFGNGTRLTVT.

This sequence joins TRBV9 and TRBJ2-6, with TRBD1 as a possible D gene (6 bases). Germline V CDR1 and CDR2: SGDLS, YYNGEE. This CDR3 spans 17 amino acids. Trimming removed 0 bases from V and 2 bases from J, with 12 bases in between. The CDR3 DNA is TGTGCCAGCAGCGTAGTGACAGGTAGCGCTGGGGCCAACGTCCTGACTTTC. This codes for CASSVVTGSAGANVLTF. The full variable domain, with the rest looked up from reference TRBV9 and TRBJ2-6, is DSGVTQTPKHLITATGQRVTLRCSPRSGDLSVYWYQQSLDQGLQFLIQYYNGEERAKGNILERFSAQQFPDLHSELNLSSLELGDSALYFCASSVVTGSAGANVLTFGAGSRLTVL.

In its sample, this clone ranks as medium-sized. This rearrangement joins TRBV5-1 to TRBJ2-7; D call uncertain. Germline lookup yields CDR1 SGHRS and CDR2 YFSETQ. The V gene lost 4 bases and the J gene lost 4 bases, with 15 bases spanning the gap. The CDR3 has 14 residues. CDR3 DNA: TGCGCCAGCAGCCCATCAAGCCTCGTTTACGAGCAGTACTTC. It specifies CASSPSSLVYEQYF.

This chain joins TRBV11-1 and TRBJ2-1; 10 bases line up with TRBD2. The J segment lost 8 bases and the V segment lost 2 bases, leaving 9 bases of the junction unmatched. The CDR3 is 16 amino acids. Germline CDR1 SGHAT, CDR2 FQDESV (reference sequence). CDR3 residues: CASSLFERGGQDEQFF. For the CDR3, the DNA is TGTGCCAGCAGCTTATTTGAGCGGGGGGGCCAGGATGAGCAGTTCTTC.

V is TRBV6-5 and J is TRBJ2-5; D possibly corresponds to TRBD1 (6 bases). Trimming took off 6 bases at V and 2 bases at J, with 16 bases between the two ends. Germline V lookup: CDR1 MNHEY, CDR2 SVGAGI. The CDR3 has 15 amino acids. CDR3 nucleotide sequence: TGTGCCAGCAGCCGAACCGGGACATTACAAGAGACCCAGTACTTC. Translated, it gives CASSRTGTLQETQYF.

The V and J genes are TRBV6-5 and TRBJ1-1; no definite D call. Trimming removed 10 bases at V and 9 bases at J, with 18 bases between. CDR1 MNHEY and CDR2 SVGAGI come from the germline V gene. The CDR3 runs 12 residues. The CDR3 reads CATNEGTDKAFF. The CDR3 nucleotides are TGTGCCACAAACGAGGGAACGGATAAAGCTTTCTTT.

This clone is a singleton in its sample. This chain uses TRBV19 with TRBJ2-3; 8 bases line up with TRBD1. V trimming: 4 bases; J trimming: 4 bases; junction bases outside the gene matches: 7. CDR3 length equals 15 residues. Germline assignment: CDR1 LNHDA and CDR2 SQIVND (reference sequence). The CDR3 is CASSTDRVDADTQYF. Written as DNA, the CDR3 is TGTGCCAGTAGTACGGACAGGGTGGATGCAGATACGCAGTATTTT.

The table lists this clone with a count of one. The rearrangement uses TRBV7-8 and TRBJ2-2; D is undetermined. Germline assignment: CDR1 SGHVS and CDR2 FQNEAQ. The CDR3 has 16 residues. V dropped 5 bases and J dropped 7 bases, with 20 bases sitting between them. For the CDR3, the DNA is TGTGCCAGCAGCCAATTTCCCCCTCGTTTCGGCGGGGAGCTGTTTTTT. The encoded protein is CASSQFPPRFGGELFF.

V and J are TRBV6-4 and TRBJ2-3; TRBD1 or TRBD2 may be the D gene (5 bases each). The germline V and J ends were trimmed by 3 bases and 1 base, with 11 bases remaining between them. There are 15 residues in the CDR3. Germline loops: CDR1 MRHNA, CDR2 SNTAGT. Here the CDR3 reads CASSEGVSRTDTQYF. DNA of the CDR3: TGTGCCAGCAGTGAGGGGGTATCCCGCACAGATACGCAGTATTTT.

The gene calls are TRBV7-9 and TRBJ1-6, with TRBD1 matching 9 bases. Germline CDR1 SEHNR, CDR2 FQNEAQ (reference sequence). The CDR3 length is 14 residues. The J segment lost 10 bases and the V segment lost 1 base, leaving 2 bases of the junction unmatched. The CDR3 DNA is TGTGCCAGCAGCTTAGGGACAGGGGAGTCACCCCTCCACTTT. Encoded protein: CASSLGTGESPLHF.

This chain links TRBV7-9 with TRBJ2-2; 7 bases fit TRBD2. CDR1 SEHNR and CDR2 FQNEAQ come from the germline V gene (reference sequence). Losses at the gene ends were 1 base for V and 2 bases for J; bases not matched to a gene: 4. This CDR3 region has 16 residues. In DNA form, the CDR3 reads TGTGCCAGCAGCTTAGAAAGCGGGACCAACACCGGGGAGCTGTTTTTT. As protein: CASSLESGTNTGELFF.

The CDR3 loop reads CASSHSRNEQFF. The CDR3 DNA reads as TGTGCCAGCAGCCATTCACGGAATGAGCAGTTCTTC. This rearrangement joins TRBV3-1 (or the pseudogene TRBV3-2) to TRBJ2-1; D ambiguous. V lost 3 bases and J lost 7, with 7 bases in between. Looked up from germline, CDR1 is LGHDT and CDR2 is YNNKEL (reference sequence). CDR3 length equals 12 residues.

The gene calls are TRBV27 and TRBJ2-7; 9 bases are a match to TRBD1. The CDR3 sequence is 11 residues long. Trimming at V came to 7 bases and at J to 7 bases, leaving 2 bases not matched to a gene. Germline CDR1 MNHEY, CDR2 SMNVEV (reference sequence). CDR3 bases: TGTGCCAGCAACAGGGGGCGAGAGCAGTACTTC. This translates into CASNRGREQYF.

The V gene is TRBV3-1 (or the pseudogene TRBV3-2), the J gene TRBJ2-1, with a weak D call TRBD2 (7 bases). Trimming cost V 3 bases and J 0 bases, with 18 bases left between them. Germline CDR1 LGHDT, CDR2 YNNKEL (reference sequence). This CDR3 has 18 amino acids. The DNA for the CDR3 is TGTGCCAGCAGCCATGAATCTAGGGGGGGAATCTCCTACAATGAGCAGTTCTTC. Its protein product is CASSHESRGGISYNEQFF.

The chain combines TRBV15 with TRBJ2-7; 8 bases align to TRBD1. Germline CDR1 and CDR2: LNHNV and YYDKDF (reference sequence). Losses at the gene ends were 0 bases for V and 3 bases for J; bases not matched to a gene: 7. There are 16 residues in the CDR3. CDR3 sequence reads: CATSRDIWTGNYEQYF. The CDR3 DNA reads TGTGCCACCAGCAGAGACATTTGGACAGGGAACTACGAGCAGTACTTC.

J is TRBJ1-1 and V is TRBV15; unclear D gene. Trimming removed 1 base at V and 0 bases at J, with 9 bases between. Germline values: CDR1 LNHNV, CDR2 YYDKDF (reference sequence). The CDR3 has 15 residues. CDR3: CATSRAASVNTEAFF. CDR3 bases: TGTGCCACCAGCAGAGCTGCGTCTGTGAACACTGAAGCTTTCTTT.

The J gene is TRBJ1-2, the V gene TRBV18; 10 positions agree with TRBD1. Per germline, CDR1 KGHSH and CDR2 LQKENI. Trimming took 5 bases from V and 7 from J; bases not matched to a gene: 7. This CDR3 region has 14 residues. CDR3 sequence: CASSAGTGDLGYTF. For the CDR3, the DNA is TGTGCCAGCTCAGCCGGGACAGGGGATCTTGGCTACACCTTC.

The chain combines TRBV30 with TRBJ2-3, with D possibly TRBD2 on 5 matching bases. Germline CDR1 is GTSNPN and CDR2 is SVGIG (reference sequence). Trimming took off 2 bases at V and 6 bases at J, with 12 bases between the two ends. The CDR3 extends over 13 amino acids. The DNA of the CDR3 is TGTGCCTGGAGTACTAGGCTGCTGGATACGCAGTATTTT. Its protein product is CAWSTRLLDTQYF.

The V and J genes are TRBV7-3 and TRBJ1-6; perhaps TRBD1 as D (5 bases). Germline CDR1 is SGHTA and CDR2 is FQGTGA. The CDR3 length is 15 residues. V lost 5 bases to trimming and J lost 9 bases, with 17 bases between them. Here the CDR3 reads CASSPAGGVGSPLHF. The CDR3 DNA is TGTGCCAGCAGCCCGGCTGGGGGGGTCGGTTCACCCCTCCACTTT.

V is TRBV5-4 and J is TRBJ1-4; TRBD1 agrees at 7 bases. Per the germline V gene, CDR1 is SGHNT and CDR2 is YYREEE (reference sequence). CDR3 size: 17 residues. V shed 1 base, J shed 0 bases, and the junction held 6 bases outside the gene matches. The CDR3 coding sequence is TGTGCCAGCAGCTTGCACGCTACAGGGGCAACTAATGAAAAACTGTTTTTT. Translated, it gives CASSLHATGATNEKLFF.

V is TRBV19 and J is TRBJ1-2, with D perhaps TRBD1 (6 bases). V lost 4 bases and J lost 8, with 11 bases in between. This CDR3 has 12 amino acids. The V gene's germline CDR1 is LNHDA and CDR2 SQIVND (reference sequence). CDR3 nucleotide sequence: TGTGCCAGTAGTAAGGAGGGGGGAGGCTACACCTTC. This encodes CASSKEGGGYTF.

The CDR3 DNA sequence: TGTGCCAGTAGTATTGGCGGGACAGGGCTAACTAATGAAAAACTGTTTTTT. Amino acid sequence: CASSIGGTGLTNEKLFF. The rearrangement links TRBV19 to TRBJ1-4; 9 nucleotides align to TRBD1. CDR3 length equals 17 residues. Germline CDR1 reads LNHDA; CDR2 reads SQIVND (reference sequence). V lost 3 bases to trimming and J lost 1 base; unmatched junction nucleotides: 6.